This TCR beta chain was observed in a study of CDR3 diversity in severe acne. Germline V gives CDR1 SQVTM, CDR2 ANQGSEA. Trimming left V 5 bases short and J 8 bases short, with 8 bases between. The CDR3 has 10 amino acids. Details on this clonotype: A much larger clone sits a single nucleotide away, making a read error possible.

TCRdb re-analysed the PCR reads in MiXCR, keeping a single row per CDR3 protein. Found here are approximately 97,000 distinct CDR3 sequences, 45% to 60% of them singletons; the top ten hold approximately 13%. V usage is TRBV29-1 and J usage is TRBJ2-3, with D unresolved. This TCR was recovered from a male donor with acne. Sample: blood. CDR3 region: CSVWLGTQYF. The CDR3, as DNA: TGCAGCGTTTGGTTGGGTACGCAGTATTTT.